The 26 T cell receptor beta chains below come from one sample, sequenced in a study of spatial heterogeneity in lung cancer. The sample's time point: sample taken at primary tumor resection. In each case, whole RNA from tumor, nontumor lung or frozen PBMC was sequenced unsorted. TCRdb passed the 5' RACE reads through MiXCR, listing each CDR3 protein once. This sample yields about 13,000 distinct CDR3 sequences, of which more than 4.5% are seen a single time; about 38% belongs to the top ten. The input for sequencing was lung tumor tissue, taken at surgery. The receptors shown here come from a human donor with early-stage non-small cell lung cancer.

This clonotype was counted at least ten times. The library was prepared for alpha chains; this beta chain is a stray read, so its frequency means little. The V call is TRBV10-3, the J call TRBJ2-3; D is undetermined. This CDR3 is 14 amino acids long. The germline CDR1 and CDR2 sequences are ENHRY and SYGVKD. Trimming stripped 0 bases from V and 2 bases from J, with 6 bases between. In DNA, the CDR3 is TGTGCCATCAGTGAGTCTTGGTCCACAGATACGCAGTATTTT. Translation: CAISESWSTDTQYF.

Ten or more counts support this clonotype. This beta chain slipped into a library made for alpha chains as a stray read, so its size is not meaningful. The rearrangement uses TRBV7-2 and TRBJ2-1; TRBD2 might be the D (5 bases). The V end lost 1 base, the J end lost 7 bases, and 11 bases lay between the germline ends. The CDR3 has 14 residues. Germline loops: CDR1 SGHTA, CDR2 FQGNSA. DNA of the CDR3: TGTGCCAGCAGCTTAGACAGCACTAGGAATGAGCAGTTCTTC. This translates into CASSLDSTRNEQFF.

This clonotype was observed at least ten times. Found in a library prepared for alpha chains, this beta chain is an off-target read, and its abundance has little meaning. The chain uses TRBV3-1 and TRBJ1-1; 10 positions agree with TRBD1. Trimming at V came to 0 bases and at J to 7 bases, leaving 5 bases not matched to a gene. Germline V gene lookup returns CDR1 LGHDT and CDR2 YNNKEL (reference sequence). This CDR3 contains 15 residues. The CDR3 nucleotides are TGTGCCAGCAGCCAAGAGGGACAGGGGAGTGGTGAAGCTTTCTTT. Residues: CASSQEGQGSGEAFF.

This clonotype was detected ten times or more. This beta chain is an off-target read within a library intended for alpha chains, so its frequency means little. This CDR3 reads CASSRQGQGGQPQHF. The CDR3, as DNA: TGTGCCAGCAGCCGACAGGGACAGGGAGGGCAGCCCCAGCATTTT. The gene calls are TRBV4-2 and TRBJ1-5; 9 nucleotides match TRBD1. This CDR3 region has 15 residues. The germline V gene encodes CDR1 LGHNA and CDR2 YNFKEQ. Trimming removed 4 bases from V and 7 bases from J; junction bases left unmatched: 8.

This clonotype has ten or more counts. A library prepared for alpha chains yielded this beta chain as an off-target read; its size is of little meaning. The V and J genes are TRBV6-6 and TRBJ2-4; 9 positions agree with TRBD1. Germline assignment: CDR1 MNHNY and CDR2 SVGAGI (reference sequence). Trimming removed 6 bases from V and 5 bases from J; junction bases left unmatched: 8. This CDR3 spans 15 amino acids. The CDR3 bases are TGTGCCAGCAGCCCACCGGGACAGGGTCAAAACATTCAGTACTTC. This gives the protein CASSPPGQGQNIQYF.

This clonotype appeared many times. As an off-target read in a library built for alpha chains, this beta chain has a frequency of little significance. The chain carries TRBV14 and TRBJ2-2, with 10 bases lining up with TRBD2. The germline gives CDR1 SGHDN, CDR2 FVKESK. The trim removed 3 bases at V and 2 bases at J, leaving 6 bases unmatched. The CDR3 runs 17 residues. In nucleotides, the CDR3 is TGTGCCAGCAGCCAGGCAAGGACTAGCGGAAACACCGGGGAGCTGTTTTTT. Translating gives CASSQARTSGNTGELFF.

This clonotype was counted many times. A library prepared for alpha chains yielded this beta chain as an off-target read; its size is of little meaning. The genes are TRBV14 and TRBJ1-1; TRBD1 agrees at 9 bases. J lost 5 bases, V lost 4 bases, and 8 bases had no gene match. Germline CDR1 reads SGHDN; CDR2 reads FVKESK. CDR3 length: 15 amino acids. As DNA, the CDR3 is TGTGCCAGCAGCCTGTGGGGACAGGGTAGAACTGAAGCTTTCTTT. It is translated as CASSLWGQGRTEAFF.

This clonotype was counted at least ten times. This beta chain is an unintended read in a library built for alpha chains; its size means little. The rearrangement links TRBV20-1 to TRBJ2-3; 12 bases map to TRBD2. Germline V gene data show CDR1 as DFQATT and CDR2 as SNEGSKA (reference sequence). J gave up 4 bases and V 1 base, and 12 bases lay outside the gene matches. The CDR3 totals 18 residues. CDR3 sequence (DNA): TGCAGTGCTAGAGTTTCGACGGCTAGCGGGAGGGCGGCAGATACGCAGTATTTT. It translates to CSARVSTASGRAADTQYF.

This clonotype is large. A library made for alpha chains picked up this beta chain off target, so its size means little. The chain joins TRBV6-6 to TRBJ1-5; D perhaps matches TRBD1 (6 bases). The V end was cut by 5 bases, the J end by 1 base, with 9 bases between. The CDR3 runs to 14 residues. Germline CDR1 MNHNY, CDR2 SVGAGI (reference sequence). Written as DNA, the CDR3 is TGTGCCAGCAGTACACAGGGAAGCAATCAGCCCCAGCATTTT. Its protein product is CASSTQGSNQPQHF.

This clonotype occurred many times. This beta chain is an unintended read in a library built for alpha chains; its size means little. This chain connects TRBV5-1 to TRBJ2-3, with a possible D match to TRBD2 (5 bases). This CDR3 is built from 14 residues. V lost 7 bases and J lost 0, with 12 bases in between. Germline lookup yields CDR1 SGHRS and CDR2 YFSETQ. Written as DNA, the CDR3 is TGCGCCAGCGGCGTCCAGCGGAGCACAGATACGCAGTATTTT. Translation: CASGVQRSTDTQYF.

There are many counts of this clonotype. This beta chain represents an off-target read in a library built for alpha chains; its size is of limited meaning. This chain links TRBV20-1 with TRBJ2-1; 8 bases are shared with TRBD2. The CDR3 sequence is 13 residues long. The V and J ends lost 6 bases and 5 bases, in that order; junction bases with no gene match: 6. The germline CDR1 and CDR2 sequences are DFQATT and SNEGSKA (reference sequence). The CDR3 here is CSAQTSGHNEQFF. In nucleotides, the CDR3 is TGCAGTGCACAAACTAGCGGACACAATGAGCAGTTCTTC.

This clonotype was counted ten times or more. A library prepared for alpha chains yielded this beta chain as an off-target read; its size is of little meaning. The CDR3 loop reads CASRRASGANVLTF. The CDR3 DNA reads as TGTGCCAGCAGGAGGGCCTCTGGGGCCAACGTCCTGACTTTC. The J gene is TRBJ2-6, the V gene TRBV12-3 or TRBV12-4; possibly TRBD2 for D (5 bases). The V end was cut by 6 bases, the J end by 0 bases, with 6 bases between. The CDR3 spans 14 residues.

In this sample, this clonotype turned up many times. This beta chain was picked up by a library intended for alpha chains and is off target, so its count carries little meaning. The chain uses TRBV5-5 and TRBJ1-6; D gene unclear. The germline V gene has CDR1 SGHKS and CDR2 YYEKEE (reference sequence). The CDR3 length is 13 residues. Trimming shortened V by 1 base and J by 7 bases, and 6 bases separated the two germline ends. CDR3 sequence: CASSLPTNSPLHF. The CDR3 DNA reads as TGTGCCAGCAGCTTGCCGACCAATTCACCCCTCCACTTT.

This clonotype is medium-sized in the sample. This beta chain represents an off-target read in a library built for alpha chains; its size is of limited meaning. CDR3 bases: TGTGCCCGAAAAGACATTAACCGGACGAGAAGGGACTCAGATACGCAGTATTTT. It codes for CARKDINRTRRDSDTQYF. J is TRBJ2-3 and V is TRBV6-8, with a possible D match to TRBD2 (6 bases). The CDR3 is 18 amino acids. Deletions cut 11 bases from V and 4 bases from J, with 31 bases between. Germline V gives CDR1 MNHGY, CDR2 SAAAGT.

Many counts were recorded for this clonotype. This beta chain represents an off-target read in a library built for alpha chains; its size is of limited meaning. The chain carries TRBV11-2 and TRBJ2-1; D possibly corresponds to TRBD2 (5 bases). Germline V gene lookup returns CDR1 SGHAT and CDR2 FQNNGV. Trimming stripped 0 bases from V and 5 bases from J, with 8 bases between. This CDR3 has 14 residues. CDR3 DNA sequence: TGTGCCAGCAGCTTAGAGGCTAGCAACAATGAGCAGTTCTTC. Protein: CASSLEASNNEQFF.

This clonotype was counted ten times or more. Because the library targeted alpha chains, this beta chain is an off-target read whose size means little. The chain uses TRBV6-2 or TRBV6-3 and TRBJ1-6, with unresolved D. Germline CDR1 is MNHEY and CDR2 is SVGEGT. The CDR3 has 15 residues. V shed 0 bases and J shed 7 bases, with 10 bases lying between them. CDR3 bases: TGTGCCAGCAGTTACTCCCGACGGTCGAATTCACCCCTCCACTTT. Translated, it gives CASSYSRRSNSPLHF.

In its sample, this clonotype was seen many times. Since the library was made to target alpha chains, this beta chain is a stray read and its abundance is not meaningful. The chain uses TRBV7-2 and TRBJ2-5, with a possible D match to TRBD1 (6 bases). The CDR3 loop spans 17 amino acids. The V gene lost 5 bases and the J gene lost 4 bases, with 23 bases spanning the gap. Germline-derived CDR1 and CDR2 are SGHTA and FQGNSA. The CDR3 nucleotides are TGTGCCAGCAGCCCAGAGGTGTTGGGGGCAGGAGGAGAGACCCAGTACTTC. It encodes CASSPEVLGAGGETQYF. The whole variable domain, filled in from reference TRBV7-2 and TRBJ2-5, reads GAGVSQSPSNKVTEKGKDVELRCDPISGHTALYWYRQSLGQGLEFLIYFQGNSAPDKSGLPSDRFSAERTGGSVSTLTIQRTQQEDSAVYLCASSPEVLGAGGETQYFGPGTRLLVL.

In its sample, this clonotype was seen many times. This beta chain is a stray read from a library made for alpha chains; its abundance is not meaningful. The chain links TRBV20-1 to TRBJ2-7, with 7 bases aligning to TRBD2. Germline assignment: CDR1 DFQATT and CDR2 SNEGSKA (reference sequence). The CDR3 runs to 15 residues. The V gene end was trimmed by 3 bases and the J gene end by 4 bases; junction bases not matched to a gene: 12. This CDR3 is CSARLVAPGRYEQYF. Here the CDR3 DNA reads TGCAGTGCTAGGTTGGTGGCCCCCGGGAGGTACGAGCAGTACTTC.

This clonotype is deemed medium-sized. This beta chain is a stray sequence in a library constructed for alpha chains; its clone size is not meaningful. V is TRBV12-5 and J is TRBJ2-2; 9 bases agree with TRBD1. This CDR3 spans 15 amino acids. V lost 5 bases to trimming and J lost 2 bases; unmatched junction nucleotides: 3. Looked up from germline, CDR1 is LGHNT and CDR2 is FRNRAP. The CDR3 loop reads CASGNTGGNTGELFF. In DNA form, the CDR3 reads TGTGCTAGTGGTAACACAGGGGGCAACACCGGGGAGCTGTTTTTT.

As to this clonotype: Since it is a stray read in a library aimed at alpha chains, this beta chain has a size that is not meaningful. The chain has TRBV7-2 and TRBJ1-5; D is uncertain. Per germline, CDR1 SGHTA and CDR2 FQGNSA. The CDR3 has 12 residues. The V gene lost 2 bases and the J gene lost 7 bases, with 6 bases spanning the gap. The CDR3 coding sequence is TGTGCCAGCAGCTTACCTGGACAGCCCCAGCATTTT. Protein product: CASSLPGQPQHF.

Ten or more counts support this clonotype. For a library built for alpha chains, this beta chain is a stray read; little rests on its size. The rearrangement uses TRBV19 and TRBJ1-5; the D is unclear. Trimming pared 6 bases from V and 0 bases from J, leaving 3 bases between. Per the germline V gene, CDR1 is LNHDA and CDR2 is SQIVND (reference sequence). This CDR3 region has 12 residues. CDR3 protein: CASRYSNQPQHF. CDR3 sequence (DNA): TGTGCCAGTAGGTATAGCAATCAGCCCCAGCATTTT.

This clonotype was seen many times. Being off target in a library aimed at alpha chains, this beta chain has a size of little meaning. The genes are TRBV7-2 and TRBJ1-5, with D uncertain. The CDR3 covers 14 residues. Germline lookup yields CDR1 SGHTA and CDR2 FQGNSA. Trimming cost V 1 base and J 5 bases, with 9 bases left between them. DNA for the CDR3: TGTGCCAGCAGCTTAGTAGGCCATTATCAGCCCCAGCATTTT. Translation gives CASSLVGHYQPQHF.

In this sample, this clonotype turned up many times. This beta chain is an off-target read within a library intended for alpha chains, so its frequency means little. The V and J genes are TRBV6-6 and TRBJ1-2; weak D call: TRBD1 (5 bases). Germline CDR1 MNHNY, CDR2 SVGAGI (reference sequence). With 5 bases removed from V and 1 base from J, the gap between germline ends came to 8 bases. The CDR3 is 13 amino acids. The CDR3 region is CASSAQDNYGYTF. The CDR3 nucleotides read TGTGCCAGCAGTGCACAGGATAACTATGGCTACACCTTC.

This clonotype was seen at least ten times. This beta chain was picked up by a library intended for alpha chains and is off target, so its count carries little meaning. The chain has TRBV24-1 and TRBJ2-3; D gene ambiguous. CDR3 length: 11 residues. Germline CDR1 reads KGHDR; CDR2 reads SFDVKD. The ends were cut back, 6 bases at V and 9 bases at J, with 9 bases in the middle. The DNA for the CDR3 is TGTGCCACCAGTTTCGGAAAAACGCAGTATTTT. Translation gives CATSFGKTQYF.

This clonotype was observed many times. In a library made to pick up alpha chains, this beta chain is a stray read with a size that means little. The CDR3 sequence: CASSYYRESPEAYEQYV. The CDR3 DNA reads TGTGCCAGCAGTTACTACCGGGAGAGTCCGGAAGCCTACGAGCAGTACGTC. V and J are TRBV6-2 or TRBV6-3 and TRBJ2-7, with a tentative D call TRBD2 (6 bases). The V gene's germline CDR1 is MNHEY and CDR2 SVGEGT. CDR3 length: 17 residues. The germline V and J ends were trimmed by 1 base and 2 bases, with 18 bases remaining between them.

This clonotype has ten or more counts. With the library built for alpha chains, this beta chain is off target and its frequency is not meaningful. The V gene is TRBV6-5, the J gene TRBJ2-3; no clear D. Per the germline V gene, CDR1 is MNHEY and CDR2 is SVGAGI. The CDR3 has 15 residues. V dropped 5 bases and J dropped 0 bases, with 12 bases sitting between them. CDR3 in DNA: TGTGCCAGCAGTCTTGTGCTGGGAAGCACAGATACGCAGTATTTT. It codes for CASSLVLGSTDTQYF.